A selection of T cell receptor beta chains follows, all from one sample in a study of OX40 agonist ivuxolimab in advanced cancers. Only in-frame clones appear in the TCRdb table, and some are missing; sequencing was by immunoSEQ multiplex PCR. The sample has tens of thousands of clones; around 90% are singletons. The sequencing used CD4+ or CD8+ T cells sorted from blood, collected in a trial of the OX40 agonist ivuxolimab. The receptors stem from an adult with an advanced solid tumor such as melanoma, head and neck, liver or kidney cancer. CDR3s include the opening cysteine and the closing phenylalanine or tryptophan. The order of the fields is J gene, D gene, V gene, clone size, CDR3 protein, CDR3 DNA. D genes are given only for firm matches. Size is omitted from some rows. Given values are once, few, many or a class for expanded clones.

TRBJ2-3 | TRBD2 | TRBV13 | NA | CASSSNQLAGGAYTQYF | TGTGCCAGCAGCTCAAACCAACTAGCGGGAGGTGCATATACGCAGTATTTT
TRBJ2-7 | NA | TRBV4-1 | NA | CASSQVPFPRDEQYF | TGCGCCAGCAGCCAAGTCCCCTTCCCCAGGGACGAGCAGTACTTC
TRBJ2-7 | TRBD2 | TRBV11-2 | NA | CASSLGLAGVYEQYF | TGTGCCAGCAGCTTAGGACTAGCGGGAGTGTACGAGCAGTACTTC
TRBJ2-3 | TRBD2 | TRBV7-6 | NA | CASSFLAGEVRADTQYF | TGTGCCAGCAGCTTTCTAGCGGGCGAGGTTAGGGCAGATACGCAGTATTTT
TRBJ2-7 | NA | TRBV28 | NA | CASSSPRGSSYEQYF | TGTGCCAGCAGTTCCCCGCGTGGCAGTTCCTACGAGCAGTACTTC
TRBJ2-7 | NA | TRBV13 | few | CASSPLTGPRGGTYEQYF | TGTGCCAGCAGCCCCTTAACAGGGCCAAGAGGTGGGACCTACGAGCAGTACTTC
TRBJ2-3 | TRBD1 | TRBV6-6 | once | CASRKPGQGAEDTQYF | TGTGCCAGCAGAAAGCCCGGACAGGGGGCTGAGGATACGCAGTATTTT
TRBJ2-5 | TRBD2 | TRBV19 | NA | CASSMNLGTTDQETQYF | TGTGCCAGTAGTATGAATTTGGGGACTACCGACCAAGAGACCCAGTACTTC
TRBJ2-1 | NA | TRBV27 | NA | CASSFGVPGNEQFF | TGTGCCAGCAGTTTTGGGGTACCCGGCAATGAGCAGTTCTTC
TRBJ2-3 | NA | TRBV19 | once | CASSKRSADTQYF | TGTGCCAGTAGTAAAAGGTCGGCAGATACGCAGTATTTT
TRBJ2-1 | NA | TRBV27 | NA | CASRSAADPFYNEQFF | TGTGCCAGCAGATCCGCTGCCGACCCGTTTTACAATGAGCAGTTCTTC
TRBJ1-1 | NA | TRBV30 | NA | CAWNGMNTEAFF | TGTGCCTGGAACGGTATGAACACTGAAGCTTTCTTT
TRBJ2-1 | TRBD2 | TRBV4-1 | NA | CASSQLGTSAIYNEQFF | TGCGCCAGCAGCCAGTTGGGGACTAGCGCCATATACAATGAGCAGTTCTTC
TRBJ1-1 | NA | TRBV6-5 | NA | CASSYYGIGGASEAFF | TGTGCCAGCAGTTACTACGGGATTGGAGGGGCGTCTGAAGCTTTCTTT
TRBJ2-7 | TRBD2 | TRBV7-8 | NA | CASSTRLAGGPSSYEQYF | TGTGCCAGCAGCACCAGACTAGCGGGAGGGCCCTCCTCCTACGAGCAGTACTTC
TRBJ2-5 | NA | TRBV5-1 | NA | CASSLMGNWETQYF | TGCGCCAGCAGCTTGATGGGGAATTGGGAGACCCAGTACTTC
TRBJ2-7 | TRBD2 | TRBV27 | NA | CASSLSGGLGTYEQYF | TGTGCCAGCAGTTTATCGGGCGGACTAGGGACCTACGAGCAGTACTTC
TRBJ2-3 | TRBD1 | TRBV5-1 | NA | CASSLVGTGRTDTQYF | TGCGCCAGCAGCTTGGTGGGGACAGGCCGCACAGATACGCAGTATTTT
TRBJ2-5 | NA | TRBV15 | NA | CATSGTRASPETQYF | TGTGCCACCAGCGGAACCCGGGCCTCACCAGAGACCCAGTACTTC
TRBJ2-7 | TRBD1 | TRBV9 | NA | CASSPGQNYEQYF | TGTGCCAGCAGCCCGGGACAGAATTACGAGCAGTACTTC
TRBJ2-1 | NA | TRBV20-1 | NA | CSPGGLGEQFF | TGCAGTCCGGGCGGTCTTGGTGAGCAGTTCTTC
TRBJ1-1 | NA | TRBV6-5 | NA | CASSAKLNTEAFF | TGTGCCAGCAGCGCCAAGCTGAACACTGAAGCTTTCTTT
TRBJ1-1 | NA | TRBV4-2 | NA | CASSFTVNTEAFF | TGTGCCAGCAGCTTCACAGTGAACACTGAAGCTTTCTTT
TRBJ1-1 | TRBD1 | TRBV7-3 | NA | CASSPSDRGNTEAFF | TGTGCCAGCAGCCCGTCGGACAGGGGGAACACTGAAGCTTTCTTT
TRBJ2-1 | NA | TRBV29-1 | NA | CSVAGSYNEQFF | TGCAGCGTTGCGGGTTCCTACAATGAGCAGTTCTTC
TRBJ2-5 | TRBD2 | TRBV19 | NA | CASSMASGRETQYF | TGTGCCAGTAGTATGGCTAGCGGGCGAGAGACCCAGTACTTC
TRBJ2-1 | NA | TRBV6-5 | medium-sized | CASSKQAYNEQFF | TGTGCCAGCAGTAAACAGGCGTACAATGAGCAGTTCTTC
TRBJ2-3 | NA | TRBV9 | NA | CASSVGQATDTQYF | TGTGCCAGCAGCGTAGGACAGGCCACAGATACGCAGTATTTT
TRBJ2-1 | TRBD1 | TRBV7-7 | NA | CASSFGTGGGEQFF | TGTGCTAGCAGCTTCGGGACAGGGGGCGGTGAGCAGTTCTTC